The 20 T cell receptor beta chains below were found in one sample sequenced in a study of control samples from healthy donors and cancer patients. Sequencing was performed with immunoSEQ multiplex PCR; in TCRdb, only in-frame clones are kept and a portion is missing. This sample has 100,000 to 150,000 clones; 80% to 95% occur once, and the top ten carry less than 7%. The sample was blood. The receptors derive from a man in his late teens or twenties in good health.

V is TRBV4-2 and J is TRBJ2-2, with D uncertain. The CDR3 covers 15 residues. V dropped 4 bases and J dropped 1 base, with 10 bases sitting between them. CDR1 and CDR2 (germline): LGHNA, YNFKEQ. Here the CDR3 reads CASSRVSKNTGELFF. The DNA of the CDR3 is TGTGCCAGCAGCCGGGTCTCTAAGAACACCGGGGAGCTGTTTTTT.

The chain has TRBV5-6 and TRBJ1-3; TRBD1 is a possible D gene (5 bases). The V and J ends lost 5 bases and 4 bases respectively, with 16 bases between them. CDR1 is SGHDT and CDR2 is YYEEEE in the germline V gene. The CDR3 consists of 15 residues. The DNA of the CDR3 is TGTGCCAGCAGTCCCGCCCCGGGGCGCGGAAACACCATATATTTT. Protein product: CASSPAPGRGNTIYF.

The CDR3 spells CASSLVVGTGGEKLFF. CDR3 nucleotide sequence: TGTGCCAGCAGTTTAGTCGTTGGGACAGGGGGCGAAAAACTGTTTTTT. V usage is TRBV27 and J usage is TRBJ1-4, with TRBD1 matching over 12 bases. The CDR3 is made up of 16 amino acids. J gave up 8 bases and V 2 bases, and 6 bases lay outside the gene matches. Germline values: CDR1 MNHEY, CDR2 SMNVEV (reference sequence).

The chain has TRBV24-1 and TRBJ2-5; tentatively, D is TRBD1 (6 bases). This CDR3 region has 15 residues. V lost 4 bases to trimming and J lost 1 base, with 12 bases between them. From germline, CDR1 is KGHDR and CDR2 SFDVKD. The CDR3 is CATSETGSTQETQYF. As DNA, the CDR3 is TGTGCCACCAGTGAAACAGGGTCTACCCAAGAGACCCAGTACTTC.

V and J are TRBV5-1 and TRBJ2-3; D tentatively fits TRBD1 or TRBD2 (5 bases each). V lost 5 bases and J lost 6, with 13 bases in between. Germline V gives CDR1 SGHRS, CDR2 YFSETQ. CDR3 size: 13 residues. CDR3 in amino acids: CASSRGVADTQYF. The CDR3 nucleotides are TGCGCCAGCAGTAGAGGGGTAGCCGATACGCAGTATTTT. The complete variable domain, with remaining parts taken from reference TRBV5-1 and TRBJ2-3, reads KAGVTQTPRYLIKTRGQQVTLSCSPISGHRSVSWYQQTPGQGLQFLFEYFSETQRNKGNFPGRFSGRQFSNSRSEMNVSTLELGDSALYLCASSRGVADTQYFGPGTRLTVL.

The chain couples TRBV7-9 to TRBJ1-1, with 9 bases lining up with TRBD1. This CDR3 is 15 amino acids long. With V trimmed by 3 bases and J by 2 bases, 4 bases remained unmatched. CDR1 is SEHNR and CDR2 is FQNEAQ in the germline V gene (reference sequence). The CDR3 DNA reads TGTGCCAGCAGCTTGGGGACAGGGTTAAACACTGAAGCTTTCTTT. Translation gives CASSLGTGLNTEAFF.

The V call is TRBV25-1, the J call TRBJ1-2, with a weak D call TRBD1 (5 bases). The CDR3 sequence is 14 residues long. Germline CDR1 MGHDK, CDR2 SYGVNS. Trimming cost V 5 bases and J 1 base, with 11 bases left between them. CDR3 DNA sequence: TGTGCCAGCAGTCCGGGACCAGATAACTATGGCTACACCTTC. This translates into CASSPGPDNYGYTF.

This chain links TRBV9 with TRBJ2-1; 10 bases match TRBD2. The V segment lost 4 bases and the J segment 4 bases; nucleotides outside the gene matches: 2. Germline CDR1 reads SGDLS; CDR2 reads YYNGEE. The CDR3 extends over 14 amino acids. CDR3 in DNA: TGTGCCAGCAGCTGGACTAGCGGTTACAATGAGCAGTTCTTC. It is translated as CASSWTSGYNEQFF.

The chain links TRBV4-2 to TRBJ2-4; 8 nucleotides agree with TRBD1. CDR3 size: 18 residues. V lost 1 base to trimming and J lost 6 bases; unmatched junction nucleotides: 14. Germline V gene sequence: CDR1 LGHNA, CDR2 YNFKEQ. CDR3 sequence: CASSQVTQPGGAGNIQYF. The CDR3 DNA reads TGTGCCAGCAGCCAAGTGACCCAACCAGGGGGCGCTGGAAACATTCAGTACTTC.

This clone is a singleton in its sample. The genes are TRBV18 and TRBJ2-3; 7 nucleotides align to TRBD1. This CDR3 has 15 residues. Germline loops: CDR1 KGHSH, CDR2 LQKENI. J gave up 5 bases and V 5 bases, and 10 bases lay outside the gene matches. CDR3 loop: CASSKRTGAKDTQYF. The CDR3 DNA sequence: TGTGCCAGCTCAAAAAGGACAGGAGCTAAAGATACGCAGTATTTT.

The chain combines TRBV2 with TRBJ1-4; no reliable D call. The CDR3 runs 13 residues. V gave up 3 bases and J gave up 8 bases, with 10 bases separating them. The germline V gene encodes CDR1 SNHLY and CDR2 FYNNEI. The CDR3 DNA reads as TGTGCCAGCAGTGAGGGAACCGGCGAAAAACTGTTTTTT. It specifies CASSEGTGEKLFF. Full variable domain (rest looked up from reference TRBV2 and TRBJ1-4): EPEVTQTPSHQVTQMGQEVILRCVPISNHLYFYWYRQILGQKVEFLVSFYNNEISEKSEIFDDQFSVERPDGSNFTLKIRSTKLEDSAMYFCASSEGTGEKLFFGSGTQLSVL.

J is TRBJ1-1 and V is TRBV14; tentative D call: TRBD1 (5 bases). The CDR3 runs to 14 residues. V dropped 0 bases and J dropped 4 bases, with 9 bases sitting between them. The germline V gene has CDR1 SGHDN and CDR2 FVKESK. The CDR3 DNA reads as TGTGCCAGCAGCCAAGATTATGGGGGCACTGAAGCTTTCTTT. This gives the protein CASSQDYGGTEAFF.

This rearrangement joins TRBV5-6 to TRBJ2-3; D gene uncertain. CDR1 SGHDT and CDR2 YYEEEE come from the germline V gene. There are 12 residues in the CDR3. The ends were cut back, 1 base at V and 5 bases at J, with 5 bases in the middle. This CDR3 is CASSLLLDTQYF. The CDR3 nucleotides read TGTGCCAGCAGCTTGCTCTTAGATACGCAGTATTTT.

The chain employs TRBV28 and TRBJ2-7, with D perhaps TRBD2 (5 bases). The V end was cut by 4 bases, the J end by 7 bases, with 8 bases between. CDR1 and CDR2 (germline): MDHEN, SYDVKM. This CDR3 has 11 amino acids. The CDR3 loop is CASSWELEQYF. DNA of the CDR3: TGTGCCAGCAGTTGGGAGCTGGAGCAGTACTTC.

V usage is TRBV11-2 and J usage is TRBJ1-1; unclear D gene. The V gene's germline CDR1 is SGHAT and CDR2 FQNNGV. V dropped 2 bases and J dropped 8 bases, with 15 bases sitting between them. The CDR3 has 14 residues. The CDR3 reads CASSLSLAPGEAFF. In DNA, the CDR3 is TGTGCCAGCAGCTTATCGCTCGCCCCTGGGGAAGCTTTCTTT.

The gene calls are TRBV12-3 or TRBV12-4 and TRBJ2-1, with 8 bases identical to TRBD2. V shed 6 bases, J shed 15 bases, and the junction held 10 bases outside the gene matches. The CDR3 covers 12 residues. CDR3 bases: TGTGCCAGCAGCGGGGGGGGTTTCCTGGCGTTCTTC. As protein: CASSGGGFLAFF.

V is TRBV30 and J is TRBJ1-2; 7 nucleotides agree with TRBD1. Germline loops: CDR1 GTSNPN, CDR2 SVGIG (reference sequence). This CDR3 spans 13 amino acids. V was clipped by 2 bases and J by 4 bases; unmatched bases: 4. CDR3 loop: CAWSKGAGYGYTF. The CDR3 DNA is TGTGCCTGGAGTAAGGGGGCTGGCTATGGCTACACCTTC.

V and J are TRBV5-1 and TRBJ2-7, with 9 nucleotides matching TRBD1. CDR3 length: 15 residues. The V segment lost 3 bases and the J segment 3 bases; nucleotides outside the gene matches: 7. Per germline, CDR1 SGHRS and CDR2 YFSETQ. The CDR3 is CASSSTGQGNYEQYF. CDR3 nucleotides: TGCGCCAGCAGCTCGACCGGACAGGGGAACTACGAGCAGTACTTC.

The chain couples TRBV5-4 to TRBJ2-5; 8 nucleotides agree with TRBD2. V was clipped by 2 bases and J by 1 base; unmatched bases: 4. Germline CDR1 is SGHNT and CDR2 is YYREEE (reference sequence). The CDR3 has 15 residues. CDR3 DNA sequence: TGTGCCAGCAGCTTCTTACGGGGGGGCCAAGAGACCCAGTACTTC. Translating gives CASSFLRGGQETQYF.

This chain joins TRBV11-2 and TRBJ1-3, with unresolved D. CDR1 is SGHAT and CDR2 is FQNNGV in the germline V gene. The CDR3 is 14 residues long. V was pared by 4 bases and J by 0 bases, with 7 bases between. CDR3 sequence (DNA): TGTGCCAGCAGCTCGTTAAGCTCTGGAAACACCATATATTTT. Translating gives CASSSLSSGNTIYF.